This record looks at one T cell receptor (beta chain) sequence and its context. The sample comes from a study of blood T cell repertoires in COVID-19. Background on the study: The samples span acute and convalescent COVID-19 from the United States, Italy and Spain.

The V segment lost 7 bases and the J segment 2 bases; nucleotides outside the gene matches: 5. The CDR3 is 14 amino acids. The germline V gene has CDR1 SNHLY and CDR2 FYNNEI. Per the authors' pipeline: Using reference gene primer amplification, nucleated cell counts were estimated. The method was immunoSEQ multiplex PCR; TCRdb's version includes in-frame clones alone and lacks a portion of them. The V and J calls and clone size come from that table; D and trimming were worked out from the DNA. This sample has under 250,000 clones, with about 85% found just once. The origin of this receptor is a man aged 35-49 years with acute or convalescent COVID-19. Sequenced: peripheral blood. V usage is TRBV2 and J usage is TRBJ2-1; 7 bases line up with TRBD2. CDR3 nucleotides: TGTGCCAGCACTGGCGGGGGAGCCTACAATGAGCAGTTCTTC. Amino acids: CASTGGGAYNEQFF. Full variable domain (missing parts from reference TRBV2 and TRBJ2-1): EPEVTQTPSHQVTQMGQEVILRCVPISNHLYFYWYRQILGQKVEFLVSFYNNEISEKSEIFDDQFSVERPDGSNFTLKIRSTKLEDSAMYFCASTGGGAYNEQFFGPGTRLTVL.